This TCR beta chain was profiled in a study of T cell repertoires and HLA-DP antigens. Study-level information: Donor ages ranged from 18-to-29 to 60-to-69; a couple of men, one woman. General study points: Total CD4+ responders were stimulated by HeLa antigen-presenting cells.

The data were produced by immunoSEQ multiplex PCR, yet TCRdb's version contains in-frame clones alone and is incomplete. There are some 110,000 clones in the sample; around 92% occur only once, and about 0.3% lies in the top ten. Concerning this clone itself: Its target is not known.

The germline V gene encodes CDR1 KGHSH and CDR2 LQKENI. The CDR3 consists of 15 residues. With 6 bases clipped from V and 2 bases from J, the junction kept 9 bases outside the gene matches. Sequencing was performed on CD4+ T cells from PBMCs. The V and J genes are TRBV18 and TRBJ2-7, with 8 bases identical to TRBD1. This TCR was sampled from a woman aged 18-29 years in good health and CMV-seronegative. The CDR3 region is CASSEGQATTYEQYF. CDR3 sequence (DNA): TGTGCCAGCTCGGAGGGACAGGCGACTACCTACGAGCAGTACTTC.